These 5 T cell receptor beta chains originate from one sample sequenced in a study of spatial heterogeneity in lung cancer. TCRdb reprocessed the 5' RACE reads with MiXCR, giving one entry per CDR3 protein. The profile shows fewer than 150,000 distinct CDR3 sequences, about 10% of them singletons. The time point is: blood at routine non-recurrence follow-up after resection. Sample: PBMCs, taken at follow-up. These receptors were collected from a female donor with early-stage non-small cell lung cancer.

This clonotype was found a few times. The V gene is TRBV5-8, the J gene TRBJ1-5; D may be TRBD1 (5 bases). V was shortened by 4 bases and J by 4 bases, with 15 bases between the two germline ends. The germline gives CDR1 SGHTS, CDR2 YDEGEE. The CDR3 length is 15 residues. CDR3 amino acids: CASSPGDVLNQPQHF. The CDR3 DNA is TGTGCCAGCAGCCCGGGGGACGTCTTGAATCAGCCCCAGCATTTT.

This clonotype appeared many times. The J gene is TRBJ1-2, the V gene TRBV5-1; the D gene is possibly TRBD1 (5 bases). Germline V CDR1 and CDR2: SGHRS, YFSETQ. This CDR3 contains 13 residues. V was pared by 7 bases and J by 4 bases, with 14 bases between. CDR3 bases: TGCGCCAGCCGCTCGGGACTCATCTATGGCTACACCTTC. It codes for CASRSGLIYGYTF. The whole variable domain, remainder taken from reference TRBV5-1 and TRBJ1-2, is KAGVTQTPRYLIKTRGQQVTLSCSPISGHRSVSWYQQTPGQGLQFLFEYFSETQRNKGNFPGRFSGRQFSNSRSEMNVSTLELGDSALYLCASRSGLIYGYTFGSGTRLTVV.

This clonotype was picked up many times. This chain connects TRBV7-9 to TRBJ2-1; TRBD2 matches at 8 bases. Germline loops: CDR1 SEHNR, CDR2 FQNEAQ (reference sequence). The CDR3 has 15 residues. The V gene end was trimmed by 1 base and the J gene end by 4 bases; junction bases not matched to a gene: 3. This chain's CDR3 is CASSLVLAGYNEQFF. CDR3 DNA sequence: TGTGCCAGCAGCTTAGTATTAGCGGGATACAATGAGCAGTTCTTC.

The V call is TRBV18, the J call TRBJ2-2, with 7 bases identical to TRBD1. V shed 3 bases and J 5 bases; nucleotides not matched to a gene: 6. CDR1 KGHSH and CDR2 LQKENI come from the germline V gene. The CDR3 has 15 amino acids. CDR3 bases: TGTGCCAGCTCACCCTATACGACAGGGACCGGGGAGCTGTTTTTT. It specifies CASSPYTTGTGELFF.

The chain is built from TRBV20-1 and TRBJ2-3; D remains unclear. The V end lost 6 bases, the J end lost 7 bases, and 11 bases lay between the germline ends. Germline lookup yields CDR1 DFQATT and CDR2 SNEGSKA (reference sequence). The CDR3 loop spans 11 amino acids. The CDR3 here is CSAPWGNTQYF. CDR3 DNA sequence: TGCAGTGCCCCATGGGGAAATACGCAGTATTTT.